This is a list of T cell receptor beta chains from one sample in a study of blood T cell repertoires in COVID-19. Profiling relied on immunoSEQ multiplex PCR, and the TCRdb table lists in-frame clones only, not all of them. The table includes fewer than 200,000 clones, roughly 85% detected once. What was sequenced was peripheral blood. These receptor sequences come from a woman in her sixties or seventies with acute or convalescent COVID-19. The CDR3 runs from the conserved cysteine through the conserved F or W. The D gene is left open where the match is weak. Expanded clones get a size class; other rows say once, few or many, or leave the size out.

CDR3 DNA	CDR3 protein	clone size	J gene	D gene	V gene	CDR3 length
TGTGCCAGCAGCAACGACTACTCCTACAATGAGCAGTTCTTC	CASSNDYSYNEQFF	-	TRBJ2-1	-	TRBV5-4	14
TGTGCCAGCAGCTTTCGGGTCTCTGGAAACACCATATATTTT	CASSFRVSGNTIYF	-	TRBJ1-3	-	TRBV11-2	14
TGTGCCAGCAGTGTGAGCATGAACACTGAAGCTTTCTTT	CASSVSMNTEAFF	-	TRBJ1-1	-	TRBV25-1	13
TGTGCCAGCAGCGTAGGGCTAGCTAGCTCCTACGAGCAGTACTTC	CASSVGLASSYEQYF	-	TRBJ2-7	-	TRBV9	15
TGTGCCAGTAGTACGCCCGGGACAAAAAACGAGCAGTACTTC	CASSTPGTKNEQYF	-	TRBJ2-7	-	TRBV19	14
TGCGCCAGCAGCCAGACGGGGATGTCCTACGAGCAGTACTTC	CASSQTGMSYEQYF	-	TRBJ2-7	-	TRBV4-1	14
TGTGCCAGCAGCTTAGCGATCGGGTTGAACACTGAAGCTTTCTTT	CASSLAIGLNTEAFF	few	TRBJ1-1	-	TRBV7-9	15
TGTGCCAGCAGTGAAAGGGGTAACACTGAAGCTTTCTTT	CASSERGNTEAFF	-	TRBJ1-1	-	TRBV2	13
TGTGCCACCGGACAGACGCACTACGAGCAGTACTTC	CATGQTHYEQYF	few	TRBJ2-7	-	TRBV7-9	12
TGTGCCAGCAGCTCCGGGACACTTTATCCCCATGAGCAGTTCTTC	CASSSGTLYPHEQFF	-	TRBJ2-1	-	TRBV7-2	15
TGTGCCAGCAGTTACCGGACAGGGTCGGGTAATTCACCCCTCCACTTT	CASSYRTGSGNSPLHF	-	TRBJ1-6	TRBD1	TRBV6-5	16
TGTGCCAGCAGCCCGACGACAGGGAACGGGGGCGAGCAGTACTTC	CASSPTTGNGGEQYF	-	TRBJ2-7	-	TRBV5-4	15
TGTGCCAGCAGGGGGACAGGGGGCAATCAGCCCCAGCATTTT	CASRGTGGNQPQHF	-	TRBJ1-5	TRBD1	TRBV27	14
TGTGCCATCAGTGAGACTAGCGGGAGGAGGGGCTCCTACGAGCAGTACTTC	CAISETSGRRGSYEQYF	-	TRBJ2-7	TRBD2	TRBV10-3	17
TGTGCCAGCAGTGCTTACGGGTTCACTGAAGCTTTCTTT	CASSAYGFTEAFF	once	TRBJ1-1	-	TRBV2	13
TGCGCCAGCAGCTTGGGCGGTTACTACAATGAGCAGTTCTTC	CASSLGGYYNEQFF	-	TRBJ2-1	-	TRBV5-1	14
TGCGCCAGCAGCTTGGAGGGGACTAGCGGTCGCACAGATACGCAGTATTTT	CASSLEGTSGRTDTQYF	-	TRBJ2-3	TRBD2	TRBV5-1	17
TGTGCCACCAGTGACCTGAACAGGAGTCGGGGCTACACCTTC	CATSDLNRSRGYTF	-	TRBJ1-2	-	TRBV24-1	14
TGTGCCAGCAGCTTGGAGATGGCCACCGGGGAGCTGTTTTTT	CASSLEMATGELFF	-	TRBJ2-2	-	TRBV5-4	14
TGTGCCAGCAGTGAAAGGGAGGAGGGTTTTTCGAAGCAGTTCTTC	CASSEREEGFSKQFF	-	TRBJ2-1	-	TRBV2	15
TGTGCCAGTAGCCTCAAGGGGAGGAGGGACACCGGGGAGCTGTTTTTT	CASSLKGRRDTGELFF	-	TRBJ2-2	-	TRBV19	16
TGTGCCAGCGGAGGGACAGACATTGGCTACACCTTC	CASGGTDIGYTF	-	TRBJ1-2	TRBD1	TRBV2	12
TGTGCCAGCAGCGCTAGCGGGAGGGCCACGTTCTTC	CASSASGRATFF	-	TRBJ2-1	TRBD2	TRBV12-3/TRBV12-4	12
TGTGCCAGCGCGATTCCGGGACAGAGAGATCAGCCCCAGCATTTT	CASAIPGQRDQPQHF	-	TRBJ1-5	TRBD1	TRBV5-8	15
TGTGCCAGCAGCCTTGCTTCGGTGGGAGTTACAGATACGCAGTATTTT	CASSLASVGVTDTQYF	-	TRBJ2-3	-	TRBV11-3	16
TGCGCCAGCAGCTTGACAAGCTTAGCGGGAGTACCACAAGAGACCCAGTACTTC	CASSLTSLAGVPQETQYF	once	TRBJ2-5	TRBD2	TRBV5-1	18
TGTGCCAGCAGCTTGGGATTGGAGTCCTATGGCTACACCTTC	CASSLGLESYGYTF	-	TRBJ1-2	-	TRBV5-6	14
TGTGCCAGCAGGGAAGGGACAGGAGTTATTTATTTGGGCTACACCTTC	CASREGTGVIYLGYTF	few	TRBJ1-2	TRBD1	TRBV2	16